This T cell receptor beta chain was sequenced in a study of beta chain features in type 1 diabetes. Study-wide results and caveats: Patients showed naive, central memory and Treg TCRB repertoires that appeared more similar than those of healthy donors. Any role of HLA type in TCRB rearrangement remained unresolved here.

Points on this clone: What it binds is not known.

J was trimmed by 2 bases and V by 7 bases; bases with no gene match: 6. Germline V gene data show CDR1 as MDHEN and CDR2 as SYDVKM. The CDR3 is 14 amino acids. Every isolated RNA sample was fully reverse transcribed, so sequencing captured expressed TCRB transcripts. The repertoire was sequenced with immunoSEQ multiplex PCR; TCRdb's copy has only in-frame clones and lacks some. This sample has more than 300,000 clones, with roughly 13% found just once. The single heparinised draw taken from each donor contained about 100 mL of blood on average. The receptor was derived from a man in his late teens or twenties in good health. The chain has TRBV28 and TRBJ2-7; TRBD1 matches at 9 bases. Sequenced material: naive CD4+ T cells from blood. The CDR3 DNA is TGTGCCAGCAACCGACAGGGGGGCACCTACGAGCAGTACTTC. This sequence encodes CASNRQGGTYEQYF.